These T cell receptor beta chains were read from a single sample in a study of radiotherapy plus CTLA-4 blockade in lung cancer. Sequencing was performed with immunoSEQ multiplex PCR; in TCRdb, only in-frame clones are kept and a portion is missing. This sample yields 75,000 to 100,000 clones, of which about four fifths are seen a single time; 2.5% to 3% belongs to the top ten. The material was peripheral blood, obtained from a patient treated with radiotherapy plus ipilimumab. These TCRs come from a human donor with non-small cell lung cancer who had a partial response to radiotherapy plus ipilimumab. Some clones in this sample may be carry-over from other donors' samples. Each CDR3 is given with its conserved first and last residue. Fields, in order: clone size, V gene, CDR3 length, D gene, J gene, CDR3 protein, CDR3 DNA. The D gene is left open where the match is weak. Some rows have no size entry. The others give once, few or many, or a class for an expanded clone.

NA,TRBV7-9,14,TRBD1,TRBJ1-2,CASSLQGAVYGYTF,TGTGCCAGCAGTCTACAGGGGGCGGTCTATGGCTACACCTTC
NA,TRBV6-6,14,TRBD1,TRBJ2-5,CASSLDRVSETQYF,TGTGCCAGCAGTTTGGACAGGGTATCGGAGACCCAGTACTTC
NA,TRBV19,15,TRBD2,TRBJ2-5,CASSIGRGGRETQYF,TGTGCCAGTAGTATCGGGCGGGGGGGTAGGGAGACCCAGTACTTC
NA,TRBV27,16,TRBD1,TRBJ1-2,CASRGQGDGGGIGYTF,TGTGCCAGCAGGGGACAGGGGGATGGGGGGGGAATTGGCTACACCTTC
NA,TRBV5-1,14,TRBD1,TRBJ1-2,CASSPTGGSNGYTF,TGCGCCAGCAGCCCGACAGGGGGGAGTAATGGCTACACCTTC
NA,TRBV10-2,15,NA,TRBJ1-2,CASSGVTQGHYGYTF,TGCGCCAGCAGTGGGGTCACACAGGGCCACTATGGCTACACCTTC
NA,TRBV6-5,16,NA,TRBJ1-1,CASSYSTPEDGTEAFF,TGTGCCAGCAGTTACTCGACCCCCGAGGATGGCACTGAAGCTTTCTTT
NA,TRBV4-2,14,NA,TRBJ2-5,CASSAMGGQETQYF,TGTGCCAGCAGCGCTATGGGGGGACAAGAGACCCAGTACTTC
few,TRBV6-1,15,TRBD1,TRBJ2-7,CASRGTGGRGYEQYF,TGTGCCAGCAGGGGGACAGGGGGCCGGGGGTACGAGCAGTACTTC
NA,TRBV7-2,14,TRBD1,TRBJ2-1,CASSRDRDYNEQFF,TGTGCCAGCAGCAGGGACAGAGACTACAATGAGCAGTTCTTC
few,TRBV2,18,TRBD2,TRBJ2-7,CASSVMVAGGPSSYEQYF,TGTGCCAGCAGTGTGATGGTAGCGGGAGGCCCGAGCTCCTACGAGCAGTACTTC
NA,TRBV19,15,NA,TRBJ2-7,CASSIDRVGPYEQYF,TGTGCCAGTAGTATAGACAGGGTAGGGCCCTACGAGCAGTACTTC
NA,TRBV5-1,14,NA,TRBJ1-5,CASSLGGAGQPQHF,TGCGCCAGCAGCTTGGGCGGGGCAGGTCAGCCCCAGCATTTT
few,TRBV10-3,14,NA,TRBJ2-7,CAISESRQIYEQYF,TGTGCCATCAGTGAGTCGAGGCAGATCTACGAGCAGTACTTC
NA,TRBV4-3,17,TRBD1,TRBJ2-1,CASSQDISGQARGRQFF,TGCGCCAGCAGCCAAGATATTTCGGGACAGGCAAGGGGACGACAGTTCTTC
NA,TRBV9,16,TRBD1,TRBJ1-2,CASSVGTGGAIYGYTF,TGTGCCAGCAGCGTAGGGACAGGGGGCGCAATTTATGGCTACACCTTC
few,TRBV10-2,14,TRBD1,TRBJ1-1,CASTGGARNTEAFF,TGCGCCAGTACAGGGGGTGCCCGGAACACTGAAGCTTTCTTT
once,TRBV28,13,TRBD1,TRBJ2-5,CASTLQGTQTQYF,TGTGCCAGCACGTTACAGGGGACGCAGACCCAGTACTTC
NA,TRBV19,17,NA,TRBJ1-5,CASSIMLSGGLNQPQHF,TGTGCCAGTAGTATCATGTTGAGCGGGGGTTTGAATCAGCCCCAGCATTTT
NA,TRBV9,13,NA,TRBJ2-2,CASSVDLTGELFF,TGTGCCAGCAGCGTAGATCTCACCGGGGAGCTGTTTTTT
few,TRBV27,15,TRBD1,TRBJ1-4,CASSFSGGRPEKLFF,TGTGCCAGCAGTTTCTCAGGGGGAAGGCCCGAAAAACTGTTTTTT
NA,TRBV9,13,NA,TRBJ2-1,CASSGGHANEQFF,TGTGCCAGCAGCGGAGGTCACGCCAATGAGCAGTTCTTC
NA,TRBV5-6,15,TRBD1,TRBJ2-7,CASSLQGMGTYEQYF,TGTGCCAGCAGCTTACAGGGGATGGGGACCTACGAGCAGTACTTC
few,TRBV9,15,NA,TRBJ2-3,CASSAGSIATDTQYF,TGTGCCAGCAGCGCAGGAAGCATCGCCACAGATACGCAGTATTTT
few,TRBV7-8,13,NA,TRBJ2-4,CASSPARVAIQYF,TGTGCCAGCAGCCCCGCACGGGTGGCCATTCAGTACTTC
NA,TRBV5-6,17,NA,TRBJ1-3,CASSLANRDFSGNTIYF,TGTGCCAGCAGCTTGGCGAACAGGGATTTCTCTGGAAACACCATATATTTT
NA,TRBV11-2,14,NA,TRBJ2-7,CASSLGLQNYEQYF,TGTGCCAGCAGCTTAGGTCTACAGAACTACGAGCAGTACTTC
once,TRBV2,14,NA,TRBJ2-7,CAGSVGQDLNEQYF,TGTGCCGGCAGTGTGGGCCAGGATTTAAACGAGCAGTACTTC
NA,TRBV19,14,NA,TRBJ2-7,CASSIVGRAYEQYF,TGTGCCAGTAGTATAGTTGGCAGGGCCTACGAGCAGTACTTC
NA,TRBV5-1,13,TRBD1,TRBJ1-4,CASGTGVDEKLFF,TGCGCCAGCGGGACAGGCGTAGATGAAAAACTGTTTTTT
NA,TRBV5-4,15,TRBD2,TRBJ2-1,CASSPGLAGRNEQFF,TGTGCCAGCAGCCCCGGACTAGCGGGTCGCAATGAGCAGTTCTTC
NA,TRBV19,14,TRBD1,TRBJ1-6,CASSIGTENSPLHF,TGTGCCAGTAGTATCGGGACAGAAAATTCACCCCTCCACTTT
NA,TRBV5-1,14,TRBD1,TRBJ1-4,CASRLAGGNEKLFF,TGCGCCAGCAGGCTCGCAGGGGGCAATGAAAAACTGTTTTTT
few,TRBV7-6,16,TRBD2,TRBJ2-1,CASSFLAGARSNEQFF,TGTGCCAGCAGCTTTTTAGCGGGGGCTAGAAGCAATGAGCAGTTCTTC
NA,TRBV28,16,TRBD2,TRBJ2-1,CASSLWASGEYNEQFF,TGTGCCAGCAGTTTATGGGCTAGCGGGGAATACAATGAGCAGTTCTTC
NA,TRBV11-2,14,NA,TRBJ2-7,CASSFEPQGYEQYF,TGTGCCAGCAGTTTCGAACCACAGGGCTACGAGCAGTACTTC
NA,TRBV9,14,TRBD1,TRBJ2-1,CASSVLGQGREQFF,TGTGCCAGCAGCGTATTAGGACAGGGAAGAGAGCAGTTCTTC
NA,TRBV29-1,13,NA,TRBJ2-3,CSARGFRSDTQYF,TGCAGCGCTAGGGGATTTCGATCAGATACGCAGTATTTT
NA,TRBV2,14,TRBD1,TRBJ1-1,CASSTGTGTHEAFF,TGTGCCAGCAGTACCGGGACAGGGACTCATGAAGCTTTCTTT
NA,TRBV7-8,17,TRBD1,TRBJ2-7,CASSYYAPDRGLNEQYF,TGTGCCAGCAGCTACTACGCACCCGACAGGGGGCTGAACGAGCAGTACTTC
NA,TRBV19,12,NA,TRBJ1-1,CASSMRGTEAFF,TGTGCCAGTAGTATGAGAGGGACTGAAGCTTTCTTT
NA,TRBV5-4,13,NA,TRBJ2-5,CASSLTGRETQYF,TGTGCCAGCAGCTTGACAGGGCGAGAGACCCAGTACTTC
NA,TRBV28,13,NA,TRBJ1-2,CASTTQRGGGYTF,TGTGCCAGCACCACCCAACGGGGGGGAGGCTACACCTTC
NA,TRBV28,15,NA,TRBJ1-2,CASSSPGGGYYGYTF,TGTGCCAGCAGTTCCCCCGGGGGAGGATACTATGGCTACACCTTC
NA,TRBV5-1,15,TRBD2,TRBJ2-2,CASSYRDYNTGELFF,TGCGCCAGCAGCTACCGGGACTATAACACCGGGGAGCTGTTTTTT
NA,TRBV7-9,17,TRBD2,TRBJ2-1,CASSLGLAGVVYNEQFF,TGTGCCAGCAGCCTGGGGCTAGCGGGAGTTGTATACAATGAGCAGTTCTTC
NA,TRBV5-5,14,NA,TRBJ2-7,CASGTIGGYYEQYF,TGTGCCAGCGGTACGATCGGGGGTTACTACGAGCAGTACTTC
NA,TRBV19,15,TRBD1,TRBJ1-1,CASSIASTGTTEAFF,TGTGCCAGTAGTATAGCCTCGACAGGGACCACTGAAGCTTTCTTT
NA,TRBV28,12,NA,TRBJ2-1,CASSLSLHEQFF,TGTGCCAGCAGTTTATCTCTACATGAGCAGTTCTTC
NA,TRBV6-5,15,NA,TRBJ1-5,CASSYSRYSNQPQHF,TGTGCCAGCAGTTACTCCCGTTATAGCAATCAGCCCCAGCATTTT